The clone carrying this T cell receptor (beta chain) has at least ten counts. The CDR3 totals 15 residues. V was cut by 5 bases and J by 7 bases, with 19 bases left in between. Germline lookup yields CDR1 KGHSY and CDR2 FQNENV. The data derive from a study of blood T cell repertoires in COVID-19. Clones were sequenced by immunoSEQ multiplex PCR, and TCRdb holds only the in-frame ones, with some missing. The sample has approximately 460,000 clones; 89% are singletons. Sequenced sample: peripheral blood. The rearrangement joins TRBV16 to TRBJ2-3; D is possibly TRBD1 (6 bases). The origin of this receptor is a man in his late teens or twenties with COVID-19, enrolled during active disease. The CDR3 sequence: CASSSGQPGSYTQYF. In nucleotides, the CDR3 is TGTGCCAGCAGCTCGGGACAACCCGGGTCTTATACGCAGTATTTT.